The rows below give T cell receptor beta chains drawn from one sample of a study of beta chain features in type 1 diabetes. TCRdb's table, derived via immunoSEQ multiplex PCR, lists solely in-frame clones and lacks some. The sample yields 200,000 to 300,000 clones, 11% seen once. Sequencing was carried out using naive CD4+ T cells from blood. The receptors derive from a man aged 25 to 40 with type 1 diabetes. Each CDR3 is given with its conserved first and last residue. The D gene is left open where the match is weak. The size of a clone is reported for some rows only, either as once, few or many, or as a class for expanded clones.

j_gene | d_gene | v_gene | len | abundance | CDR3nt | CDR3aa
TRBJ2-7 | TRBD2 | TRBV18 | 15 | few | TGTGCCAGCTCACCCCAGGCTAGCGGGGCCTACGAGCAGTACTTC | CASSPQASGAYEQYF
TRBJ1-1 | - | TRBV7-9 | 14 | - | TGTGCCAGCAGCCCCGCCGGCCGGGACACTGAAGCTTTCTTT | CASSPAGRDTEAFF
TRBJ2-1 | - | TRBV9 | 13 | - | TGTGCCAGCAGCGTGGGCCAGCCCAATGAGCAGTTCTTC | CASSVGQPNEQFF
TRBJ2-1 | TRBD2 | TRBV7-2 | 11 | few | TGTGCCAGCAGCCGCGGGGGTGAGCAGTTCTTC | CASSRGGEQFF
TRBJ1-2 | TRBD1 | TRBV5-4 | 15 | - | TGTGCCAGCAGCTTGGATGGGACAGGGGGGAGTGGCTACACCTTC | CASSLDGTGGSGYTF
TRBJ1-1 | - | TRBV19 | 17 | - | TGTGCCAGTAGTAACCCGGGGAGGTCAAGAGGGAACACTGAAGCTTTCTTT | CASSNPGRSRGNTEAFF
TRBJ1-2 | - | TRBV10-3 | 15 | few | TGTGCCATCAGTGAGGCGGGACTCTCAAAACCTGGCTACACCTTC | CAISEAGLSKPGYTF
TRBJ1-6 | - | TRBV5-1 | 14 | - | TGCGCCAGCAAGCCAGGAGGGCCAGGGTCACCCCTCCACTTT | CASKPGGPGSPLHF
TRBJ2-5 | TRBD1 | TRBV5-4 | 16 | - | TGTGCCAGCAGCTCTCCGGTGGACAGGCTACAAGAGACCCAGTACTTC | CASSSPVDRLQETQYF
TRBJ2-3 | - | TRBV6-6 | 14 | - | TGTGCCAGCAGTTACTCTCGGACTCCGGATACGCAGTATTTT | CASSYSRTPDTQYF
TRBJ1-4 | TRBD1 | TRBV5-1 | 15 | few | TGCGCCAGCAGCACGCCTACAGGGGACAATGAAAAACTGTTTTTT | CASSTPTGDNEKLFF
TRBJ1-6 | - | TRBV5-4 | 14 | once | TGTGCCAGCAGCTATCTGCCGGATAATTCACCCCTCCACTTT | CASSYLPDNSPLHF
TRBJ2-3 | TRBD2 | TRBV30 | 16 | few | TGTGCCTGGACCCCCGCTAGTGCGGGGGGTCTTGGTACGCAGTATTTT | CAWTPASAGGLGTQYF
TRBJ1-3 | - | TRBV4-3 | 13 | few | TGCGCCAGCAGCCAGGACAGTGGAAACACCATATATTTT | CASSQDSGNTIYF
TRBJ2-7 | TRBD1 | TRBV9 | 14 | - | TGTGCCAGCAGCGTAGGACAGGGGAACTACGAGCAGTACTTC | CASSVGQGNYEQYF
TRBJ1-1 | - | TRBV28 | 13 | few | TGTGCCAGCAGTTTGGAGGTACCGCGGCGTGCTTTCTTT | CASSLEVPRRAFF
TRBJ1-1 | TRBD1 | TRBV30 | 15 | - | TGTGCCTGGAGTCCTCAGGACAGGGAGAACACTGAAGCTTTCTTT | CAWSPQDRENTEAFF
TRBJ2-3 | TRBD2 | TRBV4-2 | 16 | - | TGTGCCAGCAGCCAAGAGACTAGCGGGGGGGCCTATACGCAGTATTTT | CASSQETSGGAYTQYF
TRBJ2-1 | TRBD2 | TRBV9 | 15 | - | TGTGCCAGCAGCGCCCCCGGACTAGCGGGGAATGAGCAGTTCTTC | CASSAPGLAGNEQFF
TRBJ1-2 | - | TRBV7-9 | 13 | - | TGTGCCAGCAGCGAGACAGAGAACTATGGCTACACCTTC | CASSETENYGYTF
TRBJ2-7 | - | TRBV7-2 | 14 | - | TGTGCCAGCAGCCCCCATGCAGGGTCCTACGAGCAGTACTTC | CASSPHAGSYEQYF
TRBJ2-5 | - | TRBV21-1 | 13 | few | TGTGCCAGCAGCAGGGCAGGGCGAGAGACCCAGTACTTC | CASSRAGRETQYF
TRBJ2-5 | TRBD2 | TRBV25-1 | 15 | - | TGTGCCAGCAGCAGACTAGCGGGGGGGCCAGAGACCCAGTACTTC | CASSRLAGGPETQYF
TRBJ1-2 | - | TRBV28 | 12 | few | TGTGCCACAAGACAGTCTAACTATGGCTACACCTTC | CATRQSNYGYTF
TRBJ1-5 | - | TRBV28 | 15 | - | TGTGCCAGCAGTTCACCCTCGGGGTATAATCAGCCCCAGCATTTT | CASSSPSGYNQPQHF
TRBJ2-2 | - | TRBV5-6 | 15 | few | TGTGCCAGCAGCTTTCGGACTTTTGACACCGGGGAGCTGTTTTTT | CASSFRTFDTGELFF
TRBJ1-1 | - | TRBV30 | 13 | - | TGTGCCTGGAGTGCCTCAGGGGCCACTGAAGCTTTCTTT | CAWSASGATEAFF
TRBJ1-1 | - | TRBV29-1 | 14 | few | TGCAGCGTTGAAGATCTGGGGAGGGCCACTGAAGCTTTCTTT | CSVEDLGRATEAFF
TRBJ1-2 | TRBD1 | TRBV2 | 13 | few | TGTGCCAGCAGTGCGTCGGGACAGGGGACGAGGACCTTC | CASSASGQGTRTF
TRBJ2-7 | TRBD1 | TRBV5-1 | 15 | few | TGCGCCAGCAGCTTGGTGACAGGGGGCGCGGGGGAGCAGTACTTC | CASSLVTGGAGEQYF
TRBJ1-4 | TRBD1 | TRBV7-9 | 14 | few | TGTGCCAGCAGCCGATCGGGACAGGGAGAAAAACTGTTTTTT | CASSRSGQGEKLFF
TRBJ2-3 | - | TRBV5-1 | 14 | few | TGCGCCAGCAGCTCGGGATCTAGCACAGATACGCAGTATTTT | CASSSGSSTDTQYF
TRBJ2-3 | - | TRBV5-4 | 15 | few | TGTGCCAGCAGCCAAGATGCGGCGGAGGCGGATACGCAGTATTTT | CASSQDAAEADTQYF
TRBJ1-3 | - | TRBV2 | 13 | - | TGTGCCTCCCTTGGAGACTCTGGAAACACCATATATTTT | CASLGDSGNTIYF
TRBJ2-5 | TRBD2 | TRBV7-2 | 18 | few | TGTGCCAGCAGCATACTCCTCCATGGTAGCGGGACCCAAGAGACCCAGTACTTC | CASSILLHGSGTQETQYF
TRBJ2-2 | TRBD2 | TRBV7-2 | 17 | - | TGTGCCAGCAGCTTACCCCCCTCTAGCGGGGGGGCCGGGGAGCTGTTTTTT | CASSLPPSSGGAGELFF
TRBJ1-2 | TRBD1 | TRBV2 | 13 | - | TGTGCCAGCAGTGCGGGACAGAACTATGGCTACACCTTC | CASSAGQNYGYTF